These T cell receptor beta chains were read from a single sample in a study of vaccination and CD4 T cells after COVID-19. No cognate antigen is known for these TCRs. TCRdb passed the PCR reads through MiXCR, listing each CDR3 protein once. Here the sample spans 7,000 or so distinct CDR3 sequences, approximately 42% being singletons. Source material: CD4+ T cells from blood, cultured in vitro. These receptor sequences come from a human donor in good health. CDR3s include the opening cysteine and the closing phenylalanine or tryptophan. The D gene is left open where the match is weak. Clone sizes are given selectively: once, few, many, or a class where the clone is expanded.

length	D	J	size	V	CDR3	DNA
16	NA	TRBJ1-1	NA	TRBV27	CASSPRIGGANTEAFF	TGTGCCAGCAGTCCTAGGATAGGGGGGGCGAACACTGAAGCTTTCTTT
14	NA	TRBJ1-6	few	TRBV7-9	CAGRAGFSDSPLHF	TGTGCCGGACGCGCAGGGTTTTCCGATTCACCCCTCCACTTT
18	NA	TRBJ1-5	NA	TRBV4-2	CASSQDIGGTSINQPQHF	TGTGCCAGCAGCCAAGACATCGGAGGGACGAGTATCAATCAGCCCCAGCATTTT
14	NA	TRBJ1-6	few	TRBV30	CAGNSALYNSPLHF	TGTGCCGGGAACAGCGCCTTATATAATTCACCCCTCCACTTT
19	NA	TRBJ1-2	NA	TRBV20-1	CSAREKMKTFGGGNYGYTF	TGCAGTGCTAGAGAAAAAATGAAGACTTTTGGAGGGGGGAACTATGGCTACACCTTC
17	TRBD2	TRBJ2-1	NA	TRBV4-1	CASRNGLAGSGGNEQFF	TGCGCCAGCAGAAACGGACTAGCGGGATCGGGGGGCAATGAGCAGTTCTTC
15	NA	TRBJ2-5	NA	TRBV10-3	CAISDRGGRQETQYF	TGTGCCATCAGTGATAGGGGTGGGAGACAAGAGACCCAGTACTTC
14	TRBD1	TRBJ1-1	NA	TRBV20-1	CSARDDRGLAEAFF	TGCAGTGCTAGAGACGACAGGGGGCTGGCTGAAGCTTTCTTT
13	NA	TRBJ1-5	NA	TRBV19	CASSIKAGRPQHF	TGTGCCAGTAGTATAAAGGCCGGTCGGCCCCAGCATTTT
15	NA	TRBJ1-3	NA	TRBV20-1	CSARDRSGVGNTIYF	TGCAGTGCTAGAGATAGGTCAGGGGTAGGAAACACCATATATTTT
16	TRBD1	TRBJ1-1	once	TRBV28	CASDTGSTGGNTEAFF	TGTGCCAGCGATACGGGGAGTACAGGGGGGAACACTGAAGCTTTCTTT
14	TRBD1	TRBJ1-1	few	TRBV7-2	CASSLDRGGTEAFF	TGTGCCAGCAGCTTAGACAGGGGAGGCACTGAAGCTTTCTTT
17	TRBD1	TRBJ1-1	NA	TRBV7-8	CASSPYRDSSTLTEAFF	TGTGCCAGCAGCCCATACCGGGACAGCTCGACACTCACTGAAGCTTTCTTT
17	TRBD1	TRBJ1-2	NA	TRBV6-2/TRBV6-3	CASSLRQGSGGIYGYTF	TGTGCCAGCAGCCTCCGACAGGGATCCGGGGGAATCTATGGCTACACCTTC
14	NA	TRBJ2-5	NA	TRBV6-2/TRBV6-3	CASSYRQREETQYF	TGTGCCAGCAGTTATCGACAGCGAGAAGAGACCCAGTACTTC
16	TRBD2	TRBJ2-2	few	TRBV6-1	CASRSLAGANTGELFF	TGTGCCAGCCGGTCCCTAGCGGGAGCGAACACCGGGGAGCTGTTTTTT
12	NA	TRBJ1-1	NA	TRBV29-1	CSVGQLGTEAFF	TGCAGCGTCGGACAGTTGGGGACTGAAGCTTTCTTT
14	NA	TRBJ1-1	few	TRBV19	CASNQGRQGTEAFF	TGTGCCAGTAATCAGGGGCGGCAGGGCACTGAAGCTTTCTTT
16	NA	TRBJ1-6	NA	TRBV10-3	CAISEVKGGNNSPLHF	TGTGCCATCAGTGAAGTAAAGGGGGGGAATAATTCACCCCTCCACTTT
15	TRBD1	TRBJ2-5	NA	TRBV20-1	CSATIGTGAQETQYF	TGCAGTGCTACCATTGGGACAGGGGCACAAGAGACCCAGTACTTC
14	TRBD1	TRBJ1-1	NA	TRBV6-5	CASSSQGADTEAFF	TGTGCCAGCAGTTCACAGGGGGCGGACACTGAAGCTTTCTTT
15	TRBD1	TRBJ1-1	NA	TRBV6-2/TRBV6-3	CASSYWGQGYTEAFF	TGTGCCAGCAGTTACTGGGGACAGGGATACACTGAAGCTTTCTTT
16	NA	TRBJ1-1	NA	TRBV20-1	CSARDTGGAQNTEAFF	TGCAGTGCTAGAGATACCGGGGGCGCACAGAACACTGAAGCTTTCTTT
18	TRBD1	TRBJ2-6	NA	TRBV11-2	CASRSYRGPSSGANVLTF	TGTGCCAGCAGAAGTTACAGGGGCCCAAGCTCTGGGGCCAACGTCCTGACTTTC
15	TRBD2	TRBJ2-4	NA	TRBV27	CASSEAGPTKNIQYF	TGTGCCAGCAGTGAAGCGGGACCGACCAAAAACATTCAGTACTTC
15	NA	TRBJ2-7	NA	TRBV11-2	CASSRNRDSPYEQYF	TGTGCCAGCAGCCGAAACCGGGACTCACCCTACGAGCAGTACTTC